This record looks at one T cell receptor beta chain sequence and its context. This record comes from a study of blood T cell repertoires in COVID-19. CDR1 and CDR2 from the germline V gene are SGHTS and YDEGEE. The CDR3 is made up of 16 amino acids. J lost 5 bases, V lost 0 bases, and 7 bases had no gene match. Assay used: immunoSEQ multiplex PCR; TCRdb lists only in-frame clones, some missing. The repertoire holds just over 650,000 clones, with 85% to 90% as singletons. This clonotype was sampled from a woman aged 18 to 35 with acute or convalescent COVID-19. Source material: peripheral blood. This rearrangement joins TRBV5-8 to TRBJ1-4, with 7 nucleotides matching TRBD1. CDR3 loop: CASSLGSGTENEKLFF. The CDR3 nucleotides read TGTGCCAGCAGCTTGGGTTCCGGGACAGAGAATGAAAAACTGTTTTTT.